The 28 T cell receptor beta chains below were found in one sample sequenced in a study of cytomegalovirus exposure and HLA in healthy donors. Primers included in the PCR were 60 Vbeta and 13 Jbeta primers. Measured with immunoSEQ multiplex PCR; TCRdb has only the in-frame clones, and not every one. The table lists some 110,000 clones, approximately 80% of them singletons. Sequencing was carried out using PBMCs. The receptors shown here come from a woman younger than 35 in good health and CMV-seropositive.

The rearrangement links TRBV6-5 to TRBJ1-1, with D perhaps TRBD1 (5 bases). The CDR3 totals 12 residues. The germline CDR1 and CDR2 sequences are MNHEY and SVGAGI. V lost 0 bases to trimming and J lost 11 bases, with 10 bases between them. The CDR3 reads CASSYSGGGAFF. DNA for the CDR3: TGTGCCAGCAGTTACTCCGGCGGGGGGGCTTTCTTT.

This clone was seen a handful of times. V gene TRBV21-1 combines with J gene TRBJ2-4; TRBD2 is the table's D call and was not checked against the DNA. TRBV21-1 is flagged as a pseudogene. The CDR3 runs 14 residues. DNA for the CDR3: TGTGCCAGCAGCGGAGGCCGGGCCAAAAACATTCAGTACTTC. As protein: CASSGGRAKNIQYF.

The table lists this clone with a few counts. The chain links TRBV19 to TRBJ2-7, with 8 bases that match TRBD1. Germline trimming cut 5 bases from V and 0 bases from J; bases unmatched to any gene: 6. The CDR3 is 15 amino acids. CDR1 and CDR2 (germline): LNHDA, SQIVND (reference sequence). The CDR3 DNA follows: TGTGCCAGTAGTGTCCGGGACAGGCCCTCCTACGAGCAGTACTTC. Amino acids: CASSVRDRPSYEQYF.

This clone came up a few times. This chain connects TRBV25-1 to TRBJ1-4; 9 bases map to TRBD1. V lost 8 bases to trimming and J lost 7 bases; unmatched junction nucleotides: 5. This CDR3 has 13 residues. The germline CDR1 and CDR2 sequences are MGHDK and SYGVNS. The CDR3 region is CASGRQGVEKLFF. In DNA, the CDR3 is TGTGCCAGCGGCAGACAGGGGGTTGAAAAACTGTTTTTT.

DNA of the CDR3: TGTGCCAGCAGCCAAGATAGCTACTACAATGAGCAGTTCTTC. Translation gives CASSQDSYYNEQFF. V gene TRBV14 combines with J gene TRBJ2-1, with unresolved D. CDR3 length: 14 residues. V was shortened by 0 bases and J by 3 bases, with 6 bases between the two germline ends. In germline, CDR1 is SGHDN, CDR2 FVKESK.

The V and J genes are TRBV19 and TRBJ1-1; 8 bases are a match to TRBD1. CDR3 length: 13 amino acids. The germline V gene encodes CDR1 LNHDA and CDR2 SQIVND (reference sequence). Trimming cost V 10 bases and J 2 bases; bases outside gene matches: 6. The DNA of the CDR3 is TGTGCCACCTCGACAGGGGTTAACACTGAAGCTTTCTTT. This translates into CATSTGVNTEAFF.

The rearrangement uses TRBV9 and TRBJ2-7; 7 bases line up with TRBD2. Germline V CDR1 and CDR2: SGDLS, YYNGEE. The CDR3 is 15 residues long. The ends lost 2 bases at V and 2 bases at J; junction bases unmatched: 7. This CDR3 reads CASSVSGTTPYEQYF. The CDR3, as DNA: TGTGCCAGCAGCGTGTCCGGGACTACCCCCTACGAGCAGTACTTC.

This chain joins TRBV2 and TRBJ1-1, with a tentative D call TRBD1 (5 bases). The CDR3 covers 14 residues. V lost 7 bases, J lost 5 bases, and 17 bases lay in between. Germline V lookup: CDR1 SNHLY, CDR2 FYNNEI. The chain's CDR3 is CASKKGRAETEAFF. Here the CDR3 DNA reads TGTGCCAGCAAGAAAGGCAGGGCGGAAACTGAAGCTTTCTTT.

Regarding this clone: The junction differs from germline at one of its ends, possibly a read error. V usage is TRBV5-4 and J usage is TRBJ1-2; D perhaps matches TRBD1 (6 bases). The germline V gene has CDR1 SGHNT and CDR2 YYREEE (reference sequence). CDR3 length: 13 amino acids. Written as DNA, the CDR3 is TGTGCCAGCACCTTGACAGGAGTAGATGGCTACACCTTC. It specifies CASTLTGVDGYTF.

This sequence joins TRBV4-1 and TRBJ1-2; maybe TRBD1 (5 bases). V lost 3 bases and J lost 6, with 20 bases in between. CDR3 length equals 16 residues. The V gene's germline CDR1 is MGHRA and CDR2 YSYEKL. The CDR3 nucleotides read TGCGCCAGCAGCCATCCAGGGAGGGGACCGGGTAATGGCTACACCTTC. Amino acids: CASSHPGRGPGNGYTF.

The chain links TRBV7-9 to TRBJ1-2; 7 bases line up with TRBD1. The junction had 2 bases not matched to a gene; V was cut back by 1 base and J by 3 bases. This CDR3 comprises 14 residues. From germline, CDR1 is SEHNR and CDR2 FQNEAQ (reference sequence). Written as DNA, the CDR3 is TGTGCCAGCAGCTTAGGACAGGGCGACTATGGCTACACCTTC. Translation: CASSLGQGDYGYTF.

The chain couples TRBV14 to TRBJ1-1; tentatively, D is TRBD1 (5 bases). Germline CDR1 SGHDN, CDR2 FVKESK. This CDR3 is 13 amino acids long. Between the trimmed V and J ends, which lost 2 bases and 4 bases, there was a span of 8 bases. CDR3 coding DNA: TGTGCCAGCAGCCAATTGGGGGGCACTGAAGCTTTCTTT. It translates to CASSQLGGTEAFF.

This chain connects TRBV4-1 to TRBJ2-5, with a tentative D call TRBD2 (7 bases). Trimming left V 0 bases short and J 5 bases short, with 13 bases between. Germline V gene lookup returns CDR1 MGHRA and CDR2 YSYEKL. The CDR3 contains 15 residues. The CDR3 DNA reads TGCGCCAGCAGCCAAGATGGGGGGGGCAGGGAGACCCAGTACTTC. Translating gives CASSQDGGGRETQYF.

V gene TRBV7-3 combines with J gene TRBJ2-1; 14 bases agree with TRBD2. The germline gives CDR1 SGHTA, CDR2 FQGTGA. The CDR3 extends over 16 amino acids. Unmatched junction bases numbered 12, after V lost 5 bases and J lost 12 bases. CDR3 sequence: CASSLEGTSGRGLQFF. The CDR3 DNA reads TGTGCCAGCAGCCTCGAGGGGACTAGCGGGAGAGGTCTGCAGTTCTTC.

This clone came up a few times. This chain links TRBV2 with TRBJ2-5; 12 bases line up with TRBD2. V shed 2 bases and J 9 bases; nucleotides not matched to a gene: 4. The germline CDR1 and CDR2 sequences are SNHLY and FYNNEI. The CDR3 contains 14 residues. For the CDR3, the DNA is TGTGCCAGCAGTGAACTAGCGGGAGGGCGGGCCCAGTACTTC. Its translation: CASSELAGGRAQYF.

The V gene is TRBV28, the J gene TRBJ2-7; D possibly corresponds to TRBD1 (6 bases). CDR1 and CDR2 from the germline V gene are MDHEN and SYDVKM. CDR3 length equals 15 residues. V was pared by 2 bases and J by 3 bases, with 14 bases between. The CDR3 DNA follows: TGTGCCAGCAGTTTAAGGCAGGGGTCCCACTACGAGCAGTACTTC. This codes for CASSLRQGSHYEQYF.

The rearrangement joins TRBV13 to TRBJ2-1; 10 bases are shared with TRBD2. V shed 0 bases, J shed 5 bases, and the junction held 7 bases outside the gene matches. The V gene's germline CDR1 is PRHDT and CDR2 FYEKMQ (reference sequence). The CDR3 loop spans 17 amino acids. The CDR3 coding sequence is TGTGCCAGCAGCTTAGGCGGGCTAGCGGGAGATCACAATGAGCAGTTCTTC. Translating gives CASSLGGLAGDHNEQFF. Supplemented by reference TRBV13 and TRBJ2-1, the full variable domain reads AAGVIQSPRHLIKEKRETATLKCYPIPRHDTVYWYQQGPGQDPQFLISFYEKMQSDKGSIPDRFSAQQFSDYHSELNMSSLELGDSALYFCASSLGGLAGDHNEQFFGPGTRLTVL.

The chain joins TRBV2 to TRBJ2-7; 10 positions agree with TRBD1. The germline V gene has CDR1 SNHLY and CDR2 FYNNEI. The CDR3 length is 12 residues. J lost 4 bases, V lost 8 bases, and 2 bases had no gene match. The DNA for the CDR3 is TGTGCCAGCCGGACAGGGGGATACGAGCAGTACTTC. It is translated as CASRTGGYEQYF.

The chain recombines TRBV19 with TRBJ2-7; 7 positions match TRBD1. Germline V gene data show CDR1 as LNHDA and CDR2 as SQIVND (reference sequence). V shed 5 bases, J shed 0 bases, and the junction held 7 bases outside the gene matches. The CDR3 length is 15 residues. CDR3 sequence: CASSWQGDDSYEQYF. The CDR3 bases are TGTGCCAGTAGTTGGCAGGGGGATGACTCCTACGAGCAGTACTTC.

The chain combines TRBV20-1 with TRBJ1-2, with D perhaps matching TRBD1 (5 bases). Germline CDR1 and CDR2: DFQATT and SNEGSKA (reference sequence). V was trimmed by 7 bases and J by 4 bases, leaving 10 bases between them. The length of the CDR3 is 11 residues. The CDR3 spells CSVQGFYGYTF. As DNA, the CDR3 is TGCAGTGTCCAGGGATTCTATGGCTACACCTTC.

The sample holds one count of this clone. This sequence joins TRBV6-6 and TRBJ2-5, with a possible D match to TRBD2 (7 bases). V shed 6 bases and J shed 4 bases, with 15 bases lying between them. Germline lookup yields CDR1 MNHNY and CDR2 SVGAGI (reference sequence). The length of the CDR3 is 14 residues. The CDR3 reads CASSPPGGLETQYF. The CDR3 bases are TGTGCCAGCAGCCCCCCGGGGGGCCTAGAGACCCAGTACTTC.

The count of this clone is one. V gene TRBV6-5 combines with J gene TRBJ2-1, with unresolved D. The germline V and J ends were trimmed by 4 bases and 5 bases, with 3 bases remaining between them. The CDR3 is made up of 11 amino acids. Germline assignment: CDR1 MNHEY and CDR2 SVGAGI. CDR3 bases: TGTGCCAGCAGTTCTAACAATGAGCAGTTCTTC. Translation gives CASSSNNEQFF.

A few counts support this clone. This chain joins TRBV7-9 and TRBJ2-4, with 8 bases matching TRBD1. Germline lookup yields CDR1 SEHNR and CDR2 FQNEAQ (reference sequence). This CDR3 has 18 amino acids. V trimming: 0 bases; J trimming: 2 bases; junction bases outside the gene matches: 9. The CDR3 DNA sequence: TGTGCCAGCAGCTTAGCCCGGACAGGGTATCTATCCAAAAACATTCAGTACTTC. Its protein product is CASSLARTGYLSKNIQYF.

This chain links TRBV28 with TRBJ1-2; the match to TRBD1 covers 11 bases. There are 18 residues in the CDR3. The V segment lost 5 bases and the J segment 4 bases; nucleotides outside the gene matches: 15. Germline V gene lookup returns CDR1 MDHEN and CDR2 SYDVKM. The CDR3 spells CASSPITPRTGGLYGYTF. CDR3 nucleotide sequence: TGTGCCAGCAGTCCAATAACCCCTAGGACAGGGGGCCTCTATGGCTACACCTTC.

This clone was observed once. The chain links TRBV5-4 to TRBJ1-2, with D unclear. The length of the CDR3 is 14 residues. From germline, CDR1 is SGHNT and CDR2 YYREEE (reference sequence). Trimming pared 3 bases from V and 6 bases from J, leaving 15 bases between. CDR3 residues: CASSSARGLDGYTF. As DNA, the CDR3 is TGTGCCAGCAGCTCTGCTAGAGGGCTGGATGGCTACACCTTC.

The V call is TRBV7-9, the J call TRBJ2-2; 7 bases line up with TRBD2. Germline V gene lookup returns CDR1 SEHNR and CDR2 FQNEAQ (reference sequence). The CDR3 has 13 residues. The CDR3 DNA reads TGTGCTTCGCCGAGGGGAGGGACCGGGGAGCTGTTTTTT. This codes for CASPRGGTGELFF.

J is TRBJ2-7 and V is TRBV7-3, with D perhaps matching TRBD1 (5 bases). The CDR3 is 12 amino acids. Germline V gene lookup returns CDR1 SGHTA and CDR2 FQGTGA. The V gene lost 5 bases and the J gene lost 6 bases, with 11 bases spanning the gap. CDR3 sequence reads: CASSPGMGEQYF. Here the CDR3 DNA reads TGTGCCAGCAGCCCAGGGATGGGCGAGCAGTACTTC. Variable domain in full (rest from reference TRBV7-3 and TRBJ2-7): GAGVSQTPSNKVTEKGKYVELRCDPISGHTALYWYRQSLGQGPEFLIYFQGTGAADDSGLPNDRFFAVRPEGSVSTLKIQRTERGDSAVYLCASSPGMGEQYFGPGTRLTVT.

J is TRBJ1-3 and V is TRBV5-1, with 9 bases matching TRBD1. The CDR3 contains 17 residues. V dropped 0 bases and J dropped 3; count of bases not matched to a gene: 7. CDR1 SGHRS and CDR2 YFSETQ come from the germline V gene. For the CDR3, the DNA is TGCGCCAGCAGCTTGGCCGGGGGACAGGGAGATGGAAACACCATATATTTT. Protein: CASSLAGGQGDGNTIYF.